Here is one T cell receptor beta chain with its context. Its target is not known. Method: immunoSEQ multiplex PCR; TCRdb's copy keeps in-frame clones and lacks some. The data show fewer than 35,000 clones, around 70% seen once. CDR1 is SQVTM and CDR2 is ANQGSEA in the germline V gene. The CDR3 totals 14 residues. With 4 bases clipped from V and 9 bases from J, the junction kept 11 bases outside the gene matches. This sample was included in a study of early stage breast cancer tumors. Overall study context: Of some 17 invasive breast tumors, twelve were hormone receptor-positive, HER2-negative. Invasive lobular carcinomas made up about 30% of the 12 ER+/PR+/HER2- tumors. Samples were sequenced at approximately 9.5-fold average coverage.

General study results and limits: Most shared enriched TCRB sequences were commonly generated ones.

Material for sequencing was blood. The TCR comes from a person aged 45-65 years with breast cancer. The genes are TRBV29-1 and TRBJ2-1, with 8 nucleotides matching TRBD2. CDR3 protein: CSVALSGRLGEQFF. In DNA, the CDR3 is TGCAGCGTTGCTCTCAGCGGGAGATTGGGTGAGCAGTTCTTC.